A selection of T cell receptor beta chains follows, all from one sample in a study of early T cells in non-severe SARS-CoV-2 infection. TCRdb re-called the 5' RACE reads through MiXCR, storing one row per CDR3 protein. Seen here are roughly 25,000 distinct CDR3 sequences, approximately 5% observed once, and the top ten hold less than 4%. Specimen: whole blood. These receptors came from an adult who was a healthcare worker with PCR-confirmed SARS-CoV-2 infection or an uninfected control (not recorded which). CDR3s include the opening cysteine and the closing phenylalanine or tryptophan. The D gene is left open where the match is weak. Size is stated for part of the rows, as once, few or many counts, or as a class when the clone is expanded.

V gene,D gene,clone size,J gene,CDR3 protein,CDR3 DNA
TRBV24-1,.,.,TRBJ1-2,CATSENDSSGYTF,TGTGCCACCAGTGAAAACGACAGTTCTGGCTACACCTTC
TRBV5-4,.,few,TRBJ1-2,CASTLSGAGYGYTF,TGTGCCAGCACCCTATCGGGGGCGGGCTATGGCTACACCTTC
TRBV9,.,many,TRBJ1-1,CASSVLTDSEAFF,TGTGCCAGCAGCGTATTGACGGACAGTGAAGCTTTCTTT
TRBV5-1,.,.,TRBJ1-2,CASSSGRYGYTF,TGCGCCAGCAGCTCGGGACGGTATGGCTACACCTTC
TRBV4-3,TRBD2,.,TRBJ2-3,CASSQGGSGGLDTQYF,TGCGCCAGCAGCCAAGGGGGTAGCGGGGGGCTGGATACGCAGTATTTT
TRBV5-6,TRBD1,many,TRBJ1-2,CASRPRTGVYGYTF,TGTGCCAGCAGACCCAGGACAGGAGTCTATGGCTACACCTTC
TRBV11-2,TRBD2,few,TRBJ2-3,CASGLAGGPLDTQYF,TGTGCCAGCGGACTAGCGGGGGGGCCGCTGGATACGCAGTATTTT
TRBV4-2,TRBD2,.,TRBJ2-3,CASSQERGLGGDTQYF,TGTGCCAGCAGCCAAGAGAGGGGACTAGGAGGAGATACGCAGTATTTT
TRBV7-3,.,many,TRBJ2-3,CASSLRISTDTQYF,TGTGCCAGCAGCTTAAGGATTAGCACAGATACGCAGTATTTT
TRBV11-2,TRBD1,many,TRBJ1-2,CASSSGGNYGYTF,TGTGCCAGCAGCTCAGGGGGGAACTATGGCTACACCTTC
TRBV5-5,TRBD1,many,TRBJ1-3,CASSFQGAGNTIYF,TGTGCCAGCAGCTTTCAGGGGGCTGGAAACACCATATATTTT
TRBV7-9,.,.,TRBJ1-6,CACSLDGQVNSPLHF,TGTGCCTGCTCCTTGGACGGGCAGGTTAATTCACCCCTCCACTTT
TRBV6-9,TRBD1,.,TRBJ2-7,CASSYSRQGTYEQYF,TGTGCCAGCAGTTATTCGAGACAGGGAACCTACGAGCAGTACTTC
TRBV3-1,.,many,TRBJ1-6,CASSQDRGRNSPLHF,TGTGCCAGCAGCCAAGATAGGGGCCGCAATTCACCCCTCCACTTT
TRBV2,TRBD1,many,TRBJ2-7,CASSGGTGNYEQYF,TGTGCCAGCAGTGGTGGGACAGGGAACTACGAGCAGTACTTC
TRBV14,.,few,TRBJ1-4,CASSLNRGNEKLFF,TGTGCCAGCAGCCTGAATCGGGGGAATGAAAAACTGTTTTTT
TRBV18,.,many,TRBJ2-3,CASSPQTDTQYF,TGTGCCAGCTCACCGCAAACAGATACGCAGTATTTT
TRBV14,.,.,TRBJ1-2,CASSLWGGADYGYTF,TGTGCCAGCAGCCTATGGGGCGGTGCTGACTATGGCTACACCTTC
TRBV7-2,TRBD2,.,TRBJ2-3,CASSSGLAGGNTQYF,TGTGCCAGCAGCTCGGGACTAGCGGGGGGGAATACGCAGTATTTT
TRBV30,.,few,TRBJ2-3,CAWSQGVDTQYF,TGTGCCTGGAGTCAAGGGGTCGATACGCAGTATTTT
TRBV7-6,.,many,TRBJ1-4,CASSPLQGKGEKLFF,TGTGCCAGCAGCCCACTCCAGGGGAAGGGTGAAAAACTGTTTTTT